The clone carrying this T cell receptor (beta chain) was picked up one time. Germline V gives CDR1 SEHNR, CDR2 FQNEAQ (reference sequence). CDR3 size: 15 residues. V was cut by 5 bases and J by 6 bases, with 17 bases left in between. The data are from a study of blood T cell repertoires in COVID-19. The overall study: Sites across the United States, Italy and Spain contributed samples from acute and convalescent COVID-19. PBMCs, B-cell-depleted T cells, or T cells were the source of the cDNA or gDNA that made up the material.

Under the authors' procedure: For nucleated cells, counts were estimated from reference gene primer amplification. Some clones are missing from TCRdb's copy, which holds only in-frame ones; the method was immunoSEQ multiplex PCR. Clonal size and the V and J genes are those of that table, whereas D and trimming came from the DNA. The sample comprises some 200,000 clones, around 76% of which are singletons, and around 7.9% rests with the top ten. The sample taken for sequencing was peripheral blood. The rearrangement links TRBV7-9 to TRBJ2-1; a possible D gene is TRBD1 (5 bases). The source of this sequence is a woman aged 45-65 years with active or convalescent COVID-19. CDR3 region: CASSRDSSLTNEQFF. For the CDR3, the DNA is TGTGCCAGCAGCCGAGACAGTTCCTTAACCAATGAGCAGTTCTTC.